This T cell receptor (beta chain) was identified in a study of blood T cell repertoires in COVID-19. Across the study: Spain, Italy and the United States supplied samples that represented acute and convalescent COVID-19.

In the study's own analysis: Nucleated cell counts were estimated from reference gene primer amplification. The method was immunoSEQ multiplex PCR; TCRdb's version includes in-frame clones alone and lacks a portion of them. That table supplies the V and J calls and clone size; D and trimming were determined from the DNA. The sample lists 150,000 to 180,000 clones; 91% were seen once. Between the trimmed V and J ends, which lost 2 bases and 5 bases, there was a span of 19 bases. Per germline, CDR1 SNHLY and CDR2 FYNNEI. CDR3 size: 17 residues. The rearrangement joins TRBV2 to TRBJ1-5; D may be TRBD1 (6 bases). The sequence derives from a man aged 45-60 years with acute or convalescent COVID-19. The sample taken for sequencing was peripheral blood. The CDR3 coding sequence is TGTGCCAGCAGTGAAATTATCGGTACAGGGTCTTATCAGCCCCAGCATTTT. Its protein product is CASSEIIGTGSYQPQHF.